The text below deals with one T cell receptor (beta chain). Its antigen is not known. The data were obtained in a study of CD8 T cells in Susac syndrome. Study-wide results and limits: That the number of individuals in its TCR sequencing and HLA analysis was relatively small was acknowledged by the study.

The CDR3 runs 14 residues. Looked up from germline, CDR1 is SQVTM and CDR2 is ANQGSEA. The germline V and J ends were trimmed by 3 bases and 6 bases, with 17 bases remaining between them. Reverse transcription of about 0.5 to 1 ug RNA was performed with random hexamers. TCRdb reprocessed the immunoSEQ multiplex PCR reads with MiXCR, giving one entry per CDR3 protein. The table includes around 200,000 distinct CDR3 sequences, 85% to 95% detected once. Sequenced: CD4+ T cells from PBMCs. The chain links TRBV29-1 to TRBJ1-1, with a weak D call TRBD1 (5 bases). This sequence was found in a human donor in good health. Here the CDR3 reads CSVERQSSLAEAFF. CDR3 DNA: TGCAGCGTTGAGAGACAGAGCTCCCTGGCTGAAGCTTTCTTT.